Listed below are T cell receptor beta chains from one sample, sequenced in a study of human T cells and chemical hapten exposure. TCRdb independently ran MiXCR on the RACE reads; one entry per CDR3 protein. Here the sample spans under 45,000 distinct CDR3 sequences, approximately 5.5% being singletons. Input material: whole blood. The receptors stem from a human donor in good health. Some clones in this sample may be carry-over from other donors' samples. The CDR3 runs from the conserved cysteine through the conserved F or W. D genes are given only for firm matches. Where a row states a size, it is once, few, many or the class of an expanded clone; other rows omit it.

cdr3_length,j_call,v_call,clone_size,d_call,cdr3_nt,cdr3_aa
15,TRBJ1-1,TRBV29-1,many,NA,TGCAGCGTTGAATTAGGGAGACAGACCCTGGGTGAAGCTTTCTTT,CSVELGRQTLGEAFF
15,TRBJ2-1,TRBV25-1,many,TRBD2,TGTGCCAGCAGTGCCGGGGGGGCCGGACGCAATGAGCAGTTCTTC,CASSAGGAGRNEQFF
13,TRBJ2-1,TRBV14,many,NA,TGTGCCAGCAGCCAGAGGGACTACAATGAGCAGTTCTTC,CASSQRDYNEQFF
14,TRBJ1-2,TRBV9,many,NA,TGTGCCAGCAGCGTAGATGGGAGGGCCCATGGGGGAACCTTC,CASSVDGRAHGGTF
14,TRBJ1-3,TRBV2,many,NA,TGTGCCAGCAGATATCAGGGGTCTGGAAACACCATATATTTT,CASRYQGSGNTIYF
12,TRBJ1-5,TRBV20-1,many,NA,TGCAGTGCTATACCCCGAGGTCAGCCCCAGCATTTT,CSAIPRGQPQHF
15,TRBJ2-3,TRBV5-1,NA,NA,TGCGCCAGCAGCTTGGGACAGCCAGATACAGATACGCAGTATTTT,CASSLGQPDTDTQYF
12,TRBJ1-1,TRBV7-9,many,NA,TGTGCCAGCAGCTTGCCCTACACTGAAGCTTTCTTT,CASSLPYTEAFF
15,TRBJ1-1,TRBV20-1,many,NA,TGCAGTGCTAGAGATATCGACACAGCGAACACTGAAGCTTTCTTT,CSARDIDTANTEAFF
16,TRBJ2-3,TRBV7-2,many,TRBD2,TGTGCCAGCAGCTTTACTAGCGGGGGAGGGACAGATACGCAGTATTTT,CASSFTSGGGTDTQYF
13,TRBJ2-7,TRBV11-2,many,NA,TGTGCCAGCAGCCTTGGGGGCACTGGGGATCAGTACTTC,CASSLGGTGDQYF
14,TRBJ2-7,TRBV3-1,many,TRBD2,TGTGCCAGCAGCTCCGGGACTAGCGCCTACGAGCAGTACTTC,CASSSGTSAYEQYF
15,TRBJ2-1,TRBV24-1,many,TRBD1,TGTGCCACCAGTGCCGGGACAGCCCCTTACAATGAGCAGTTCTTC,CATSAGTAPYNEQFF
14,TRBJ2-3,TRBV6-5,many,TRBD1,TGTGCCAGCAGTTGGGACAGGAGCACAGATACGCAGTATTTT,CASSWDRSTDTQYF
16,TRBJ2-3,TRBV19,many,TRBD2,TGTGCCAGTAGCCCATGGACTAGCGGAGCCACAGATACGCAGTATTTT,CASSPWTSGATDTQYF
15,TRBJ2-2,TRBV6-5,many,NA,TGTGCCAGCAGTTACTCGGTCACCAACACCGGGGAGCTGTTTTTT,CASSYSVTNTGELFF
11,TRBJ2-3,TRBV20-1,medium-sized,NA,TGCAGTGCTCAGGGACCAGATACGCAGTATTTT,CSAQGPDTQYF
17,TRBJ2-1,TRBV7-2,many,NA,TGTGCCAGCAGCTCCGGGCTAGGGAGTCGGTCCTACAATGAGCAGTTCTTC,CASSSGLGSRSYNEQFF
12,TRBJ2-1,TRBV7-9,many,NA,TGTGCCAGCAGCTTAGCGTCCACCAAGGGATTCTTC,CASSLASTKGFF
13,TRBJ2-3,TRBV24-1,many,NA,TGTGCCACCAGTGACGAATACACAGATACGCAGTATTTT,CATSDEYTDTQYF
13,TRBJ2-3,TRBV5-1,many,TRBD1,TGCGCCAGCAGCCCCGGGACAGCAGATACGCAGTATTTT,CASSPGTADTQYF
17,TRBJ1-4,TRBV9,many,NA,TGTGCCAGCAGCGTAGGAGAGGTGGGCTCCGACTGGGAAAAACTGTTTTTT,CASSVGEVGSDWEKLFF
14,TRBJ1-2,TRBV20-1,few,NA,TGCAGTGCTAGCCCACAGGGTCTAGACTATGGCTACACCTTC,CSASPQGLDYGYTF
15,TRBJ2-7,TRBV13,few,TRBD2,TGTGCCAGCAGCCGAGCCCGGGAGGGCCCCTACGAGCAGTACTTC,CASSRAREGPYEQYF
16,TRBJ2-1,TRBV6-5,many,TRBD2,TGTGCCAGCAGGGAGAGCGGGGGGAGCTCCTACAATGAGCAGTTCTTC,CASRESGGSSYNEQFF
15,TRBJ1-2,TRBV14,many,TRBD1,TGTGCCAGCAGCTTCAGGGGGGCTCCTAGCTATGGCTACACCTTC,CASSFRGAPSYGYTF
14,TRBJ1-1,TRBV5-1,many,NA,TGCGCCAGCAGCTCGGACGGCATGAACACTGAAGCTTTCTTT,CASSSDGMNTEAFF
16,TRBJ2-7,TRBV28,many,TRBD2,TGTGCCAGCAGTTCCGGGGTCGGGGGGACTACCTACGAGCAGTACTTC,CASSSGVGGTTYEQYF
15,TRBJ2-5,TRBV6-1,many,TRBD2,TGTGCCAGCAGTGAAGCGAGCGGGGATCAAGAGACCCAGTACTTC,CASSEASGDQETQYF
14,TRBJ2-3,TRBV6-1,many,NA,TGTGCCAGCAGTGTTTTGGGAGACACAGATACGCAGTATTTT,CASSVLGDTDTQYF
14,TRBJ2-4,TRBV30,many,NA,TGTGCCTGGACCCAAAAAGGCTACGGGGACATTCAGTACTTC,CAWTQKGYGDIQYF
15,TRBJ2-7,TRBV6-2/TRBV6-3,many,NA,TGTGCCAGCAGTTCTTTAGGGGCGGTAACCTACGAGCAGTACTTC,CASSSLGAVTYEQYF
14,TRBJ1-6,TRBV7-2,NA,NA,TGTGCCAGCAGCTTATATGTGAATAATTCACCCCTCCACTTT,CASSLYVNNSPLHF
15,TRBJ1-6,TRBV20-1,many,NA,TGCAGTGCTCCGGACAGCAAGACTTATAATTCACCCCTCCACTTT,CSAPDSKTYNSPLHF
15,TRBJ2-3,TRBV11-2,many,TRBD1,TGTGCCAGCAGCTTCACGGGACAGGTTCCAGATACGCAGTATTTT,CASSFTGQVPDTQYF
17,TRBJ2-3,TRBV18,few,NA,TGTGCCAGCTCACCCGAGATAGCTGGACAGTACACAGATACGCAGTATTTT,CASSPEIAGQYTDTQYF
12,TRBJ2-3,TRBV15,many,NA,TGTGCCACCAGCAGGGACACAGATACGCAGTATTTT,CATSRDTDTQYF
14,TRBJ2-1,TRBV25-1,few,TRBD1,TGTGCCAGCAGGCCGGGACAGGGCTACAATGAGCAGTTCTTC,CASRPGQGYNEQFF
12,TRBJ2-7,TRBV9,many,TRBD1,TGTGCCAGCAGCGTAGGACAGGGCGAGCAGTACTTC,CASSVGQGEQYF
15,TRBJ2-5,TRBV7-8,many,TRBD1,TGTGCCAGCAGCTTCCCCCCCAGGGGGATGGAGACCCAGTACTTC,CASSFPPRGMETQYF
14,TRBJ2-2,TRBV12-3/TRBV12-4,many,NA,TGTGCCAGCAGTTTGGGTCAGGACACCGGGGAGCTGTTTTTT,CASSLGQDTGELFF
11,TRBJ2-3,TRBV3-1,medium-sized,NA,TGTGCCAGCAGCCAAGCAGATACGCAGTATTTT,CASSQADTQYF
13,TRBJ2-3,TRBV2,many,NA,TGTGCCAGCACGGAGGGGTGGGCATTTACGCAGTATTTT,CASTEGWAFTQYF
14,TRBJ1-2,TRBV29-1,many,NA,TGCAGCGTCCCTGGGGGATCGAGTAACTATGGCTACACCTTC,CSVPGGSSNYGYTF
17,TRBJ2-1,TRBV18,NA,NA,TGTGCCAACTCACCGGAAGGGGGTTTCCTTTCCTACAATGAGCAGTTCTTC,CANSPEGGFLSYNEQFF
14,TRBJ1-6,TRBV5-1,many,NA,TGCGCCAGCAGCTTGGCCGCCTCGAATTCACCCCTCCACTTT,CASSLAASNSPLHF
16,TRBJ2-1,TRBV7-2,many,NA,TGTGCCAGCAGCCCCCGTTGGGGCAGGACCTACAATGAGCAGTTCTTC,CASSPRWGRTYNEQFF
15,TRBJ2-5,TRBV6-5,many,TRBD1,TGTGCCAGCAGTTGGGCGGGACAGGCCGGAGAGACCCAGTACTTC,CASSWAGQAGETQYF
12,TRBJ2-1,TRBV7-2,many,NA,TGTGCCAGCAGCTTAGATCAAGGAACCCGGTTCTTC,CASSLDQGTRFF
17,TRBJ2-3,TRBV6-1,NA,TRBD2,TGTGCCAGCAGTGAATACGAACTAGCGGGTAGCACAGATACGCAGTATTTT,CASSEYELAGSTDTQYF
14,TRBJ2-1,TRBV30,many,TRBD2,TGTGCCTGGAGTGTGACTAGCGGTCACAATGAGCAGTTCTTC,CAWSVTSGHNEQFF
13,TRBJ1-2,TRBV6-5,many,NA,TGTGCCAGCAGCCAAGACAGAAACTATGGCTACACCTTC,CASSQDRNYGYTF
17,TRBJ2-1,TRBV20-1,many,NA,TGCAGTTACAAACCCTCCCTAGGAACGTTCTCCTACAATGAGCAGTTCTTC,CSYKPSLGTFSYNEQFF
15,TRBJ2-7,TRBV27,NA,NA,TGTGCCAGCAGTTTTAGGGGGGCCGCTATCTACGAGCAGTACTTC,CASSFRGAAIYEQYF
15,TRBJ2-1,TRBV2,many,TRBD2,TGTGCCAGCAGTGAATCAAGCGGGAGGCGCAATGAGCAGTTCTTC,CASSESSGRRNEQFF